This entry is about one T cell receptor beta chain. One end of the junction does not line up with germline, which may come from a read error. Together with a sample-barcoded 5' primer, a J-beta primer mix was included in a second PCR lasting roughly 6 to 12 cycles. TCRdb re-called the 5' RACE reads through MiXCR, storing one row per CDR3 protein. In the table there are 720,000 or so distinct CDR3 sequences, approximately 40% of which are singletons. The sample belongs to a study of blood T cells in healthy people across ages. Researchers isolated at least 7 million PBMCs per sample. The specimen sequenced was blood. The TCR sequence derives from a man older than 75 in good health.

CDR3 amino acids: CASRQASGGSYNEQFF. Here the CDR3 DNA reads TGTGCCAGCAGACAAGCTAGCGGGGGTTCCTACAATGAGCAGTTCTTC. The chain is built from TRBV3-1 and TRBJ2-1, with 10 nucleotides matching TRBD2. The CDR3 is 16 amino acids. The germline CDR1 and CDR2 sequences are LGHDT and YNNKEL (reference sequence).